This T cell receptor beta chain was found in a study of identical twins. Study observations and caveats: Fewer insertions were carried by abundant cord blood beta clonotypes, but none was seen in memory repertoires. For monozygotic twins, models underestimated out-of-frame TCR alpha sharing.

Every donor was a healthy Caucasian. CDR3 length: 16 amino acids. Germline CDR1 and CDR2: SGHTA and FQGNSA. V shed 4 bases, J shed 0 bases, and the junction held 6 bases outside the gene matches. Carrying unique molecular identifiers, the cDNA also gained a universal primer site through template switching. Using its own MiXCR run on the 5' RACE reads, TCRdb lists one record per CDR3 protein. The sample lists around 490,000 distinct CDR3 sequences, around an eighth occurring once. Only a few counts were recorded for this clonotype. What it binds is unknown. The data also belong to a second study, concerning yellow fever vaccine responses in identical twins.

The chain links TRBV7-2 to TRBJ2-3; 8 bases map to TRBD2. This clonotype was sampled from a woman between 18 and 29 years old in good health. The sample consisted of CD4+ T cells sorted from blood. The CDR3 coding sequence is TGTGCCAGCAGCTCCACTAGCGGACCTAGCACAGATACGCAGTATTTT. Its translation: CASSSTSGPSTDTQYF.